This TCR beta chain was sequenced during a study of T cells in Graves' hyperthyroidism and ophthalmopathy. Study-level results: Most thyroid-expanded clonotypes above 0.001 were also found in blood.

There were TCR beta CDR3 regions amplified from RNA transcripts. During a first-round RT-PCR of the TCR CDR3, the HTBI primer set was used. TCRdb re-called the multiplex PCR reads with MiXCR, one entry per CDR3 protein. Here the sample spans 450,000 to 650,000 distinct CDR3 sequences, more than 15% being singletons. Germline CDR1 and CDR2: SGHNT and YENEEA. Germline trimming cut 2 bases from V and 5 bases from J; bases unmatched to any gene: 4. The CDR3 contains 14 residues. This clonotype was detected ten times or more. Its antigen remains unknown. A NOSPECS grade of at least 4, a Clinical Activity Score of at least 3 and duration under 3 months were recorded in ophthalmopathy patients. Based on clinical symptoms, serum thyroxine and TRAb, thyroid ultrasound and orbital computed tomography, diagnoses were reached. The authors took PBMCs from 8 to 10 ml fresh peripheral blood.

The clonotype originates from a woman under 30 with Graves' ophthalmopathy. The chain couples TRBV11-3 to TRBJ2-3, with 7 bases matching TRBD2. Sequenced sample: blood. CDR3 amino acids: CASSLLGGGDTQYF. CDR3 nucleotide sequence: TGTGCCAGCAGCTTACTGGGGGGGGGAGATACGCAGTATTTT.